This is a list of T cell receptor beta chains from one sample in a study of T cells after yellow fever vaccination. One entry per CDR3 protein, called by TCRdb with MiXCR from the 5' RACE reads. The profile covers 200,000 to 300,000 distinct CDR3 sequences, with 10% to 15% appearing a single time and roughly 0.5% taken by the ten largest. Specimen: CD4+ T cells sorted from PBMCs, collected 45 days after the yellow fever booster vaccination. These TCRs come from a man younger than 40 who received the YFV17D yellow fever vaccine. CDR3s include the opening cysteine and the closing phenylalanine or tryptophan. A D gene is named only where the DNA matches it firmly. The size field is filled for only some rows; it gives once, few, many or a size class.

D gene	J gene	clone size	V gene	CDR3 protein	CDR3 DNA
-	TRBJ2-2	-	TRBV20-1	CSAPGYMAGELFF	TGCAGTGCTCCAGGGTATATGGCCGGGGAGCTGTTTTTT
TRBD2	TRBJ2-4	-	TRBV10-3	CAISESAGENIQYF	TGTGCCATCAGTGAGTCGGCGGGAGAAAACATTCAGTACTTC
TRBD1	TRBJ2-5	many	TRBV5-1	CASSLGQGYRETQYF	TGCGCCAGCAGTCTCGGACAGGGTTACCGAGAGACCCAGTACTTC
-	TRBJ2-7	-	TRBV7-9	CASSLSGTSGRGEQYF	TGTGCCAGCAGCTTAAGCGGAACGTCGGGACGTGGCGAGCAGTACTTC
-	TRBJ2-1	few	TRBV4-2	CASSLRRSLTYNEQFF	TGTGCCAGCAGCCTTCGACGATCTTTGACCTACAATGAGCAGTTCTTC
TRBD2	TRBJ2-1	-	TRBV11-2	CASSLRWEGQVEQFF	TGTGCCAGCAGCTTAAGGTGGGAGGGCCAGGTTGAGCAGTTCTTC
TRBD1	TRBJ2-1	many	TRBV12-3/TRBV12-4	CASSLQTGLFNEQFF	TGTGCCAGCAGTCTCCAGACAGGGCTATTCAATGAGCAGTTCTTC
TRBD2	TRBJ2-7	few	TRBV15	CATSRSTSGTYEQYF	TGTGCCACCAGCAGATCGACTAGCGGGACCTACGAGCAGTACTTC
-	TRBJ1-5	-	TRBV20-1	CSAAETREQPQHF	TGCAGTGCTGCAGAGACGAGGGAGCAGCCCCAGCATTTT
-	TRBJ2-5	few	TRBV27	CASSTTTIAASAQYF	TGTGCCAGCAGCACAACTACAATTGCGGCCTCGGCCCAGTACTTC
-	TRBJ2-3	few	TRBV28	CASSGAGQPSTDTQYF	TGTGCCAGCAGTGGGGCCGGACAGCCAAGCACAGATACGCAGTATTTT
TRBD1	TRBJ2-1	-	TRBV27	CASIRQGYNEQFF	TGTGCCAGCATCAGACAGGGGTACAATGAGCAGTTCTTC
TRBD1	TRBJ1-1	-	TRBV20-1	CSARTGEVWNTEAFF	TGCAGTGCTAGGACAGGGGAGGTGTGGAACACTGAAGCTTTCTTT
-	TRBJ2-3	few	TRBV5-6	CASSVRVNWNTDTQYF	TGTGCCAGCAGTGTAAGGGTCAATTGGAACACAGATACGCAGTATTTT
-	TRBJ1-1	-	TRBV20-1	CSAITTPFGTEAFF	TGCAGTGCTATTACGACTCCGTTTGGCACTGAAGCTTTCTTT
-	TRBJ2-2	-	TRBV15	CATSDLPAESTGELFF	TGTGCCACCAGCGACCTCCCAGCGGAGTCCACCGGGGAGCTGTTTTTT
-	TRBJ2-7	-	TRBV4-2	CASSRPGMAYEQYF	TGTGCCAGCAGCCGTCCTGGAATGGCCTACGAGCAGTACTTC
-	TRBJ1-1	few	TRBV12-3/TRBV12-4	CASSFRVEAFF	TGTGCCAGCAGTTTTCGGGTGGAAGCTTTCTTT
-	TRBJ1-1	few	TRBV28	CASSLVSDHTEAFF	TGTGCCAGCAGTTTGGTGTCGGATCACACTGAAGCTTTCTTT
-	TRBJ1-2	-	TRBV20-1	CSARDRVLLGYTF	TGCAGTGCTAGAGATAGGGTGCTCCTTGGCTACACCTTC
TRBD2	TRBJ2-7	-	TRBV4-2	CASSQDLTGGPTYEQYF	TGTGCCAGCAGCCAAGACCTTACGGGAGGCCCTACCTACGAGCAGTACTTC
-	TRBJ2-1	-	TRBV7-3	CASSTPTLGYNEQFF	TGTGCCAGCAGCACCCCCACTTTGGGATACAATGAGCAGTTCTTC
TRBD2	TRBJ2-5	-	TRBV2	CVSTLYGGETQYF	TGTGTCAGCACTCTATACGGGGGGGAGACCCAGTACTTC
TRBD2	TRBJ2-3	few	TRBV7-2	CASSLGGLAGTDTQYF	TGTGCCAGCAGCTTAGGTGGACTAGCGGGGACAGATACGCAGTATTTT
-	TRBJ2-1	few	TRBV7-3	CASSLRPDRTYNEQFF	TGTGCCAGCAGCTTAAGGCCTGATAGGACCTACAATGAGCAGTTCTTC
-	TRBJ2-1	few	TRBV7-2	CASRADYTNNEQFF	TGTGCCAGCAGGGCGGACTACACCAACAATGAGCAGTTCTTC
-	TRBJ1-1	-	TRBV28	CASSLSIGRNTEAFF	TGTGCCAGCAGTTTATCAATTGGGAGAAACACTGAAGCTTTCTTT
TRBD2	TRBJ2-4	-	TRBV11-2	CASSPTSGRSFGGGNIQYF	TGTGCCAGCAGTCCGACTAGCGGGAGATCTTTTGGCGGCGGTAACATTCAGTACTTC
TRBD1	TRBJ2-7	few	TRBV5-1	CASSTGTGPSYEQYF	TGCGCCAGCAGCACCGGGACAGGACCCTCCTACGAGCAGTACTTC
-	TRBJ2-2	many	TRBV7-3	CASSLMNTGELFF	TGTGCCAGCAGCTTAATGAACACCGGGGAGCTGTTTTTT
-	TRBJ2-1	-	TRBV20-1	CSASSVASSYNEQFF	TGCAGTGCTAGTTCCGTCGCTAGCTCCTACAATGAGCAGTTCTTC
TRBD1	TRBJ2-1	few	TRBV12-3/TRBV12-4	CASSPTRQGLNEQFF	TGTGCCAGCAGTCCCACCAGACAGGGATTAAACGAGCAGTTCTTC
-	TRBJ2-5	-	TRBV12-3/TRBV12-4	CASSFTPPGETQYF	TGTGCCAGCAGTTTCACACCTCCAGGGGAGACCCAGTACTTC
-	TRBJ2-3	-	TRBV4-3	CASSRQEGDTQYF	TGCGCCAGCAGCCGGCAGGAGGGCGATACGCAGTATTTT
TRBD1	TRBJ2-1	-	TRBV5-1	CASRPGTENYNEQFF	TGCGCCAGCAGACCCGGGACAGAAAACTACAATGAGCAGTTCTTC
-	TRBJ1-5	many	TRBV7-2	CASSNGNQPQHF	TGTGCCAGCAGCAATGGGAATCAGCCCCAGCATTTT
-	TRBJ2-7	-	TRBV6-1	CASRVGTSIYEQYF	TGTGCCAGCAGAGTCGGGACTTCTATTTACGAGCAGTACTTC
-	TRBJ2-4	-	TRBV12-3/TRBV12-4	CASTAGAKNIQYF	TGTGCCAGCACGGCAGGGGCCAAAAACATTCAGTACTTC
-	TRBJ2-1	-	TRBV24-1	CATKSIYNEQFF	TGTGCCACCAAGTCGATCTACAATGAGCAGTTCTTC
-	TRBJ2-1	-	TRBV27	CASSRYQDPGGEQFF	TGTGCCAGCAGTCGATACCAAGACCCGGGCGGTGAGCAGTTCTTC
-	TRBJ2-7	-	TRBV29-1	CSVVEGNSYEQYF	TGCAGCGTTGTGGAGGGAAACTCCTACGAGCAGTACTTC
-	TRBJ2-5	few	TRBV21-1	CASSKMGNF	TGTGCCAGCAGCAAGATGGGTAACTTC